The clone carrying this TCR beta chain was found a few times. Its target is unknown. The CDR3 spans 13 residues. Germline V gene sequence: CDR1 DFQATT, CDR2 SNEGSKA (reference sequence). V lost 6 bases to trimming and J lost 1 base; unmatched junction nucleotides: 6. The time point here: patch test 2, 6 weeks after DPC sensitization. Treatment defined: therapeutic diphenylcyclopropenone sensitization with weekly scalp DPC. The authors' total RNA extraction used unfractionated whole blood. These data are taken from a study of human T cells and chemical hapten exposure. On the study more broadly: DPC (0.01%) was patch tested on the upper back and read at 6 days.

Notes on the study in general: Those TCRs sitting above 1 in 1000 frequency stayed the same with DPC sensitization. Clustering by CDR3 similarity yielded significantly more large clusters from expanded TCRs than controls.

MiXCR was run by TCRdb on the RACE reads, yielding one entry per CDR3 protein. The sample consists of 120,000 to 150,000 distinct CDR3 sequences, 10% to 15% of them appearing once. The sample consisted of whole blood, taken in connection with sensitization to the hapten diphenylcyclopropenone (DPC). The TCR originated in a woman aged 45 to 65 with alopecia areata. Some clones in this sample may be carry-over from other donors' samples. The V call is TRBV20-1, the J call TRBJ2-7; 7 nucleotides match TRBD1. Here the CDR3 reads CSALPGQSYEQYF. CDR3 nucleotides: TGCAGTGCACTACCGGGACAGTCCTACGAGCAGTACTTC.